This is a list of T cell receptor beta chains from one sample in a study of control samples from healthy donors and cancer patients. Here immunoSEQ multiplex PCR was the method, and the copy in TCRdb shows in-frame clones only, minus some. The sample consists of over 75,000 clones, around 81% of them appearing once. Material for sequencing was blood. Receptor source: a man aged 30 to 39 in good health. The CDR3 runs from the conserved cysteine through the conserved F or W. A D gene is named only where the DNA matches it firmly. Only part of the rows carry a size: once, few, many, or a class if the clone is expanded.

clone_size: -
j_call: TRBJ2-7
d_call: -
v_call: TRBV29-1
cdr3_nt: TGCAGCGTCCGGGTTGGAAACGAGCAGTACTTC
cdr3_aa: CSVRVGNEQYF

clone_size: once
j_call: TRBJ1-6
d_call: TRBD1
v_call: TRBV4-2
cdr3_nt: TGTGCCAGCAGCCTCTCAGGACAGGGAGACAATTCACCCCTCCACTTT
cdr3_aa: CASSLSGQGDNSPLHF

clone_size: -
j_call: TRBJ2-7
d_call: -
v_call: TRBV18
cdr3_nt: TGTGCCAGCTCACCCCCAGAGGGGAACTACGAGCAGTACTTC
cdr3_aa: CASSPPEGNYEQYF

clone_size: -
j_call: TRBJ2-7
d_call: -
v_call: TRBV27
cdr3_nt: TGTGCCAGCAGTAACGGGGGCCCCTTCTCCTACGAGCAGTACTTC
cdr3_aa: CASSNGGPFSYEQYF

clone_size: -
j_call: TRBJ2-2
d_call: -
v_call: TRBV6-5
cdr3_nt: TGTGCCAGTGGGGGCCTCACCGGGGAGCTGTTTTTT
cdr3_aa: CASGGLTGELFF

clone_size: -
j_call: TRBJ2-3
d_call: -
v_call: TRBV5-8
cdr3_nt: TGTGCCAGCAGCCACTTATCTAGCACAGATACGCAGTATTTT
cdr3_aa: CASSHLSSTDTQYF

clone_size: -
j_call: TRBJ2-3
d_call: -
v_call: TRBV6-5
cdr3_nt: TGTGCCAGCAGGGCCGGGACAAATCCCACAGATACGCAGTATTTT
cdr3_aa: CASRAGTNPTDTQYF

clone_size: -
j_call: TRBJ2-7
d_call: -
v_call: TRBV7-9
cdr3_nt: TGTGCCAGCAGCCCTCAACAGGGATCCTACGAGCAGTACTTC
cdr3_aa: CASSPQQGSYEQYF

clone_size: -
j_call: TRBJ2-7
d_call: TRBD1
v_call: TRBV18
cdr3_nt: TGTGCCAGCTCACCCGAGACAGGGGCCTACGAGCAGTACTTC
cdr3_aa: CASSPETGAYEQYF

clone_size: -
j_call: TRBJ1-6
d_call: -
v_call: TRBV3-1/TRBV3-2
cdr3_nt: TGTGCCAGCAGCCAAGAAGATTATAATTCACCCCTCCACTTT
cdr3_aa: CASSQEDYNSPLHF

clone_size: -
j_call: TRBJ1-1
d_call: -
v_call: TRBV13
cdr3_nt: TGTGCCAGCAGCTTAGGGAACACTGAAGCTTTCTTT
cdr3_aa: CASSLGNTEAFF

clone_size: -
j_call: TRBJ1-1
d_call: -
v_call: TRBV19
cdr3_nt: TGTGCCAGTAGTATCGACAGCATGAACACTGAAGCTTTCTTT
cdr3_aa: CASSIDSMNTEAFF

clone_size: -
j_call: TRBJ2-3
d_call: -
v_call: TRBV6-5
cdr3_nt: TGTGCCAGCAAGGGAGGGGGAGATACGCAGTATTTT
cdr3_aa: CASKGGGDTQYF

clone_size: -
j_call: TRBJ1-2
d_call: -
v_call: TRBV5-1
cdr3_nt: TGCGCCAGCAGCTTGGAGAACAATTATAACTATGGCTACACCTTC
cdr3_aa: CASSLENNYNYGYTF

clone_size: -
j_call: TRBJ1-2
d_call: -
v_call: TRBV29-1
cdr3_nt: TGCAGCGTTGAGACTGGACACCCCTATGGCTACACCTTC
cdr3_aa: CSVETGHPYGYTF

clone_size: -
j_call: TRBJ1-2
d_call: -
v_call: TRBV12-5
cdr3_nt: TGTGCTAGTGGTTTGGTAGTGCGAAACTATGGCTACACCTTC
cdr3_aa: CASGLVVRNYGYTF

clone_size: -
j_call: TRBJ2-5
d_call: -
v_call: TRBV13
cdr3_nt: TGTGCCAGCAGCCGCCGGGACTTCGTCCAAGAGACCCAGTACTTC
cdr3_aa: CASSRRDFVQETQYF